These 23 T cell receptor beta chains were sequenced from one sample in a study of blood T cells in healthy people across ages. Primed by a sample-barcoded 5' primer and a J-beta primer mix, a second PCR proceeded for about 6 to 11 cycles. MiXCR, applied by TCRdb to the 5' RACE reads, yields one record per CDR3 protein. The sample records hundreds of thousands of distinct CDR3 sequences, about 30% being singletons. Sequencing was carried out using blood. These receptors were taken from a woman of 80 years or more in good health.

The gene calls are TRBV7-2 and TRBJ2-1; 9 bases line up with TRBD2. The junction had 6 bases not matched to a gene; V was cut back by 3 bases and J by 9 bases. The CDR3 consists of 14 residues. Germline values: CDR1 SGHTA, CDR2 FQGNSA. CDR3 sequence reads: CASSFTGTSSEQFF. As DNA, the CDR3 is TGTGCCAGCAGCTTTACCGGGACTAGCAGTGAGCAGTTCTTC.

Of note for this clonotype: Being one base from a much bigger clone, this may be a read error. V usage is TRBV5-6 and J usage is TRBJ1-2; no clear D. CDR1 SGHDT and CDR2 YYEEEE come from the germline V gene. The V end lost 4 bases, the J end lost 10 bases, and 23 bases lay between the germline ends. The CDR3 sequence is 15 residues long. CDR3 loop: CASSKAGGGEGDYTF. In DNA, the CDR3 is TGTGCCAGCAGCAAGGCAGGCGGCGGAGAAGGTGACTACACCTTC.

Concerning this clonotype: A much more abundant neighbour one base away suggests this may be a read error. The chain couples TRBV11-2 to TRBJ1-2; a possible D gene is TRBD1 (5 bases). V was pared by 5 bases and J by 0 bases, with 19 bases between. In germline, CDR1 is SGHAT, CDR2 FQNNGV. The CDR3 has 17 residues. The CDR3 spells CASSALGALGANYGYTF. CDR3 DNA: TGTGCCAGCAGCGCACTGGGAGCTTTAGGGGCTAACTATGGCTACACCTTC.

This sequence joins TRBV7-2 and TRBJ1-6; 8 bases agree with TRBD1. Germline trimming cut 5 bases from V and 9 bases from J; bases unmatched to any gene: 9. Germline V gene lookup returns CDR1 SGHTA and CDR2 FQGNSA. There are 15 residues in the CDR3. The CDR3 protein is CASSPGQVGSSPLHF. DNA of the CDR3: TGTGCCAGCAGCCCGGGACAGGTCGGAAGTTCACCCCTCCACTTT.

This clonotype was seen at least ten times. The V and J genes are TRBV7-8 and TRBJ2-1; 9 bases agree with TRBD2. The CDR3 length is 16 residues. Germline CDR1 SGHVS, CDR2 FQNEAQ. With 0 bases clipped from V and 4 bases from J, the junction kept 4 bases outside the gene matches. In DNA, the CDR3 is TGTGCCAGCAGCTTAGCCGGGACTAGCAGATACAATGAGCAGTTCTTC. This encodes CASSLAGTSRYNEQFF. Variable domain in full (rest from reference TRBV7-8 and TRBJ2-1): GAGVSQSPRYKVAKRGQDVALRCDPISGHVSLFWYQQALGQGPEFLTYFQNEAQLDKSGLPSDRFFAERPEGSVSTLKIQRTQQEDSAVYLCASSLAGTSRYNEQFFGPGTRLTVL.

In this sample, this clonotype turned up a few times. The junction differs from germline at one of its ends, possibly a read error. The chain carries TRBV11-2 and TRBJ2-1; perhaps D is TRBD1 or TRBD2 (5 bases each). The CDR3 is 13 residues long. The germline CDR1 and CDR2 sequences are SGHAT and FQNNGV. CDR3 protein: CPSSLGVGVEQFF. The CDR3 DNA is TGTCCCAGCAGCTTAGGGGTCGGGGTGGAGCAGTTCTTC.

The chain has TRBV15 and TRBJ2-5; D unclear. The CDR3 has 13 amino acids. The ends were cut back, 3 bases at V and 2 bases at J, with 7 bases in the middle. CDR1 LNHNV and CDR2 YYDKDF come from the germline V gene (reference sequence). In DNA form, the CDR3 reads TGTGCCACCAGCAGCTCACTGCAAGAGACCCAGTACTTC. This encodes CATSSSLQETQYF.

Comment on this clonotype: This may stem from a read error, because a much larger clone lies one nucleotide away. The V and J genes are TRBV11-2 and TRBJ2-5, with TRBD2 as a possible D gene (6 bases). Trimming shortened V by 1 base and J by 7 bases, and 16 bases separated the two germline ends. The CDR3 runs 15 residues. CDR1 is SGHAT and CDR2 is FQNNGV in the germline V gene. The CDR3: CASSLGGTARRTQYF. CDR3 nucleotide sequence: TGTGCCAGCAGCTTAGGCGGGACTGCGCGTAGGACCCAGTACTTC.

This clonotype was detected ten times or more. V gene TRBV10-3 combines with J gene TRBJ1-6; 8 nucleotides line up with TRBD1. The CDR3 totals 15 residues. CDR1 and CDR2 (germline): ENHRY, SYGVKD. The junction had 10 bases not matched to a gene; V was cut back by 6 bases and J by 9 bases. CDR3 coding DNA: TGTGCCATCAGCACAATGGACAGGGCGGGTTCACCCCTCCACTTT. Its protein is CAISTMDRAGSPLHF.

The table lists this clonotype with many counts. The rearrangement links TRBV25-1 to TRBJ2-7; the match to TRBD1 covers 8 bases. V shed 4 bases, J shed 7 bases, and the junction held 9 bases outside the gene matches. This CDR3 is 14 amino acids long. The germline V gene has CDR1 MGHDK and CDR2 SYGVNS. CDR3 coding DNA: TGTGCCAGCAGTGGCCCGGGACAGGTAGGAGAGCAGTACTTC. Protein: CASSGPGQVGEQYF.

This chain connects TRBV5-1 to TRBJ2-5; TRBD1 aligns across 7 bases. CDR3 size: 14 residues. Trimming removed 5 bases from V and 2 bases from J; junction bases left unmatched: 6. The germline V gene encodes CDR1 SGHRS and CDR2 YFSETQ. The CDR3 loop reads CASRSNRGQETQYF. The CDR3 bases are TGCGCCAGCAGATCGAACAGGGGTCAAGAGACCCAGTACTTC.

This clonotype was seen repeatedly, ten times or more. V gene TRBV7-2 combines with J gene TRBJ2-3; unclear D gene. Trimming took 5 bases from V and 2 from J, leaving 14 bases between them. Germline V gives CDR1 SGHTA, CDR2 FQGNSA. The CDR3 extends over 15 amino acids. The CDR3 nucleotides are TGTGCCAGCAGCCGAGACCCTGCCCTCACAGATACGCAGTATTTT. Its protein product is CASSRDPALTDTQYF.

This clonotype has at least ten counts. The chain recombines TRBV6-6 with TRBJ2-7; perhaps D is TRBD1 or TRBD2 (5 bases each). V shed 2 bases and J shed 6 bases, with 11 bases lying between them. The CDR3 sequence is 13 residues long. CDR1 is MNHNY, CDR2 SVGAGI, per germline (reference sequence). In DNA, the CDR3 is TGTGCCAGCAGTTACGAGGGGAACGGCGAGCAGTACTTC. Translated, it gives CASSYEGNGEQYF.

The V call is TRBV5-1, the J call TRBJ2-2; D may correspond to TRBD1 or TRBD2 (6 bases each). CDR1 is SGHRS, CDR2 YFSETQ, per germline. Deletions cut 0 bases from V and 6 bases from J, with 12 bases between. CDR3 length: 15 amino acids. CDR3 DNA: TGCGCCAGCAGCTTGGCCGGGGGCGCGGCCGGGGAGCTGTTTTTT. The encoded protein is CASSLAGGAAGELFF.

This sequence joins TRBV4-2 and TRBJ2-5, with 7 positions matching TRBD1. The CDR3 is made up of 16 amino acids. The trim removed 0 bases at V and 4 bases at J, leaving 8 bases unmatched. CDR1 and CDR2 (germline): LGHNA, YNFKEQ. The CDR3 here is CASSQDGRGRGETQYF. The DNA of the CDR3 is TGTGCCAGCAGCCAAGACGGAAGGGGGCGAGGAGAGACCCAGTACTTC.

This clonotype was observed a few times. This may arise from a read error, as a much more abundant clone is one base away. The rearrangement joins TRBV9 to TRBJ2-7; 7 nucleotides align to TRBD1. CDR1 is SGDLS and CDR2 is YYNGEE in the germline V gene. The CDR3 spans 14 residues. Trimming at V came to 3 bases and at J to 7 bases, leaving 10 bases not matched to a gene. Here the CDR3 reads CASSARTGFNEQYF. The CDR3 DNA is TGTGCCAGCAGCGCCCGGACAGGTTTCAATGAGCAGTACTTC.

This clonotype was found many times. The chain combines TRBV7-6 with TRBJ2-1; 7 nucleotides agree with TRBD1. Germline assignment: CDR1 SGHVS and CDR2 FNYEAQ. V lost 0 bases to trimming and J lost 4 bases; unmatched junction nucleotides: 9. CDR3 length: 17 residues. The CDR3 sequence is CASSLALRDSDYNEQFF. For the CDR3, the DNA is TGTGCCAGCAGCTTAGCGCTACGGGACAGCGATTACAATGAGCAGTTCTTC.

This chain uses TRBV20-1 with TRBJ2-7; 7 bases are a match to TRBD1. With V trimmed by 6 bases and J by 1 base, 6 bases remained unmatched. The V gene's germline CDR1 is DFQATT and CDR2 SNEGSKA (reference sequence). This CDR3 spans 13 amino acids. The chain's CDR3 is CSAVKTGSYEQYF. For the CDR3, the DNA is TGCAGTGCAGTGAAGACAGGGTCCTACGAGCAGTACTTC.

This chain connects TRBV20-1 to TRBJ1-2, with 7 bases fitting TRBD1. The CDR3 totals 12 residues. Looked up from germline, CDR1 is DFQATT and CDR2 is SNEGSKA (reference sequence). Trimming took 6 bases from V and 6 from J; bases not matched to a gene: 7. DNA for the CDR3: TGCAGTGCCCACAAGGGGGCCCATGGCTACACCTTC. Protein product: CSAHKGAHGYTF.

This clonotype was picked up many times. The chain links TRBV2 to TRBJ2-7; 10 bases agree with TRBD2. The junction had 3 bases not matched to a gene; V was cut back by 6 bases and J by 4 bases. This CDR3 is built from 13 residues. CDR1 and CDR2 (germline): SNHLY, FYNNEI. CDR3 sequence: CASSSLAGYEQYF. Written as DNA, the CDR3 is TGTGCCAGCAGCTCACTAGCGGGGTACGAGCAGTACTTC.

The chain employs TRBV7-2 and TRBJ2-2; D is ambiguous. V was trimmed by 5 bases and J by 6 bases, leaving 13 bases between them. CDR1 and CDR2 (germline): SGHTA, FQGNSA. CDR3 length: 14 amino acids. The CDR3 protein is CASSRSVRPGELFF. Here the CDR3 DNA reads TGTGCCAGCAGCCGGTCTGTTCGTCCCGGGGAGCTGTTTTTT.

The rearrangement joins TRBV7-2 to TRBJ2-5; a weak D match, TRBD2 (6 bases). The DNA end is a closer match to TRBJ2-7, so the J assignment may be wrong. The CDR3 length is 12 residues. Germline values: CDR1 SGHTA, CDR2 FQGNSA. CDR3 residues: CASSWEEHEQYF. CDR3 DNA sequence: TGTGCCAGCAGCTGGGAGGAGCACGAGCAGTACTTC.

At least ten counts were recorded for this clonotype. The chain couples TRBV6-1 to TRBJ2-7; D uncertain. V lost 6 bases to trimming and J lost 0 bases, with 9 bases between them. Germline-derived CDR1 and CDR2 are MNHNS and SASEGT. This CDR3 spans 13 amino acids. The CDR3 is CASRDTISYEQYF. The CDR3 DNA sequence: TGTGCCAGCAGAGACACCATCTCCTACGAGCAGTACTTC.